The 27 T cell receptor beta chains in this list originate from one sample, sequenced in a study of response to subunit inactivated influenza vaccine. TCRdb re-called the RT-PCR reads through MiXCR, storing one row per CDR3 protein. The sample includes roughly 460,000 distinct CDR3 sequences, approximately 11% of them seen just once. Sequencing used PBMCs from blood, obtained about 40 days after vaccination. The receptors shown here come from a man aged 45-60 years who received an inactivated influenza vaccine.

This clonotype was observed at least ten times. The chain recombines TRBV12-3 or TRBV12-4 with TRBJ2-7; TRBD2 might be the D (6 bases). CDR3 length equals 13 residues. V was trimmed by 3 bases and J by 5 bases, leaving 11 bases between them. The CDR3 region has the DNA TGTGCCAGCAGTTTCAGGCGGGACCACGAGCAGTACTTC. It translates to CASSFRRDHEQYF.

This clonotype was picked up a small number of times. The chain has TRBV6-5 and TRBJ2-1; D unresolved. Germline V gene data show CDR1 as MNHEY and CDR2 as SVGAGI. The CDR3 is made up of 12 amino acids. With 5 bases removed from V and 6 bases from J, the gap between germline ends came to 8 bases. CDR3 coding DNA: TGTGCCAGCAGTCACGATCCCAATGAGCAGTTCTTC. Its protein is CASSHDPNEQFF.

The CDR3: CAITQGLAGGPEKSTKQFF. The CDR3 DNA follows: TGTGCCATCACCCAGGGACTAGCGGGAGGGCCTGAAAAATCCACGAAGCAGTTCTTC. V and J are TRBV10-3 and TRBJ2-1; TRBD2 matches at 16 bases. The CDR3 runs to 19 residues. Germline trimming cut 7 bases from V and 11 bases from J; bases unmatched to any gene: 20. Germline V gives CDR1 ENHRY, CDR2 SYGVKD.

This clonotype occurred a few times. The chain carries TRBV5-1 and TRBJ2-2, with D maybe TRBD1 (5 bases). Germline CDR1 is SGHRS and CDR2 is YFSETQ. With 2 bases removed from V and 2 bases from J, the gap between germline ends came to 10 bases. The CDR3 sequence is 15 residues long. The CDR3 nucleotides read TGCGCCAGCAGCTTAGAGACAGTTAACACCGGGGAGCTGTTTTTT. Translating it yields CASSLETVNTGELFF.

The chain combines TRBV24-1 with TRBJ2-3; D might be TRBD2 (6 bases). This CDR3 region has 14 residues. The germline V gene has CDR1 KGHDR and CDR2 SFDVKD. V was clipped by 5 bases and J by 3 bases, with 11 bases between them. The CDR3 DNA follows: TGTGCCACCAGTGCGGCGGGAAAAACAGATACGCAGTATTTT. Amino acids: CATSAAGKTDTQYF.

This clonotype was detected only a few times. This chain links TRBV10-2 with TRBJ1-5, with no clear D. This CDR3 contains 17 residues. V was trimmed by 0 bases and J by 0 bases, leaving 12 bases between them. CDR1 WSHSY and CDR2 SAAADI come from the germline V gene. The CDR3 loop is CASSESVYGYSNQPQHF. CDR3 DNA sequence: TGCGCCAGCAGTGAGTCGGTGTACGGCTATAGCAATCAGCCCCAGCATTTT.

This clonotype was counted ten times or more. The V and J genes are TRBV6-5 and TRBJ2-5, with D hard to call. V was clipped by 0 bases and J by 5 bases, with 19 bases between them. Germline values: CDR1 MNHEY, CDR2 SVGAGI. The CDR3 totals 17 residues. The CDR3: CASSYSIGFLFVETQYF. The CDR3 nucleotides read TGTGCCAGCAGTTACTCGATAGGCTTCTTATTCGTGGAGACCCAGTACTTC.

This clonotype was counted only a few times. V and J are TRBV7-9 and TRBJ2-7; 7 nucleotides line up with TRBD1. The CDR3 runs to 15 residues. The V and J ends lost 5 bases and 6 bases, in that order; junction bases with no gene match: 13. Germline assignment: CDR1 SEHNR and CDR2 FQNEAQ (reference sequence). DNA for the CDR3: TGTGCCAGCAGCGCGCGAGATACAGGGGTGGGCGAGCAGTACTTC. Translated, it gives CASSARDTGVGEQYF.

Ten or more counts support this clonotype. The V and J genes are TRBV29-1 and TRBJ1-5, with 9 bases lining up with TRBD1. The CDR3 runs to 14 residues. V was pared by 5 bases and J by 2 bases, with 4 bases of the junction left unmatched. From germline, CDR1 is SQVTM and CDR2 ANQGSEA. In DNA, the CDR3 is TGCAGCGTTTACAGGACAGGGGGCAATCAGCCCCAGCATTTT. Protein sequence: CSVYRTGGNQPQHF.

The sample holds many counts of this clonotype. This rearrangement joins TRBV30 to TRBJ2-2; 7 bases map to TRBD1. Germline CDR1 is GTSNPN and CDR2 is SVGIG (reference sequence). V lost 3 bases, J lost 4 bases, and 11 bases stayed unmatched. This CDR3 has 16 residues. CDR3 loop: CAWRKTGVQATGELFF. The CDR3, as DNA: TGTGCCTGGAGGAAAACAGGGGTTCAGGCCACCGGGGAGCTGTTTTTT.

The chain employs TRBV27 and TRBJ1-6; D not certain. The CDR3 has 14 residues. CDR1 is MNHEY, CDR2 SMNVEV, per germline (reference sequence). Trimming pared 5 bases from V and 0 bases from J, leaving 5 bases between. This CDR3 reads CASSPSSYNSPLHF. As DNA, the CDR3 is TGTGCCAGCAGTCCGAGCTCCTATAATTCACCCCTCCACTTT.

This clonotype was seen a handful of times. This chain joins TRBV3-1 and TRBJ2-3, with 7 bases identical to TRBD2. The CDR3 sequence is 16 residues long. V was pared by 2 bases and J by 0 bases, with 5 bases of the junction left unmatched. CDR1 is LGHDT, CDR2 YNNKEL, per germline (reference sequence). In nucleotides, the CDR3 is TGTGCCAGCAGCCAACTGGGGGGGTCTAGCACAGATACGCAGTATTTT. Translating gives CASSQLGGSSTDTQYF.

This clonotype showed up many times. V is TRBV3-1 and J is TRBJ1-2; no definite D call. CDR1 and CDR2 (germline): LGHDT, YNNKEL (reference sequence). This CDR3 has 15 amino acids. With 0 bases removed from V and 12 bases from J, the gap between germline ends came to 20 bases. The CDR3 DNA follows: TGTGCCAGCAGCCAAGATTACCAGTCGTCTAGTGGGCACACCTTC. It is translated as CASSQDYQSSSGHTF. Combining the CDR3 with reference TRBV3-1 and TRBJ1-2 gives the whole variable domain DTAVSQTPKYLVTQMGNDKSIKCEQNLGHDTMYWYKQDSKKFLKIMFSYNNKELIINETVPNRFSPKSPDKAHLNLHINSLELGDSAVYFCASSQDYQSSSGHTFGSGTRLTVV.

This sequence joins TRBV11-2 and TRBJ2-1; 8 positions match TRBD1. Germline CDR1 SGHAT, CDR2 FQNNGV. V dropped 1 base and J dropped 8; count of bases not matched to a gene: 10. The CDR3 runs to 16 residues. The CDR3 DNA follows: TGTGCCAGCAGCTTAGTCCCTCAGGGGGCTTATGATGAGCAGTTCTTC. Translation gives CASSLVPQGAYDEQFF.

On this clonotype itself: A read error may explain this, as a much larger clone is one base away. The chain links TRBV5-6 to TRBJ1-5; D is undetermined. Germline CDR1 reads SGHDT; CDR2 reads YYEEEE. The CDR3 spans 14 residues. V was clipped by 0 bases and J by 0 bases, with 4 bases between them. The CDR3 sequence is CASSLGHSNQPQHF. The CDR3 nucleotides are TGTGCCAGCAGCTTGGGGCATAGCAATCAGCCCCAGCATTTT.

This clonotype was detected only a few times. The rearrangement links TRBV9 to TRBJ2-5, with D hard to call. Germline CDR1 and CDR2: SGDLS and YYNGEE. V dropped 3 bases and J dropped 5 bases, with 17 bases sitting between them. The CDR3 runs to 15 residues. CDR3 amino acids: CASSEGSGRRETQYF. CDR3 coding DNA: TGTGCCAGCAGCGAGGGTTCCGGGCGGCGGGAGACCCAGTACTTC.

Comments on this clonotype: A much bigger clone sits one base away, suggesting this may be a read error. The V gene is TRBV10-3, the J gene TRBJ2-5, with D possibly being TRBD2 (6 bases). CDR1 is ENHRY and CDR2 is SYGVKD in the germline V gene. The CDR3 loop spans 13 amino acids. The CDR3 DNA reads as TGTGACATCAGTGAGTCGGGGGTGGAGACCCAGTACTTC. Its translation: CDISESGVETQYF.

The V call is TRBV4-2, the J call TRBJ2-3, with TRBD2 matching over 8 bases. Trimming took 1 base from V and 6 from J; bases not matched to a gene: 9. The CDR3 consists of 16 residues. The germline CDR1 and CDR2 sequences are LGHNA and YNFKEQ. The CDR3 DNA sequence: TGTGCCAGCAGCCAAGTGGGGCGGGGGGACGTGGATACGCAGTATTTT. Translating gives CASSQVGRGDVDTQYF.

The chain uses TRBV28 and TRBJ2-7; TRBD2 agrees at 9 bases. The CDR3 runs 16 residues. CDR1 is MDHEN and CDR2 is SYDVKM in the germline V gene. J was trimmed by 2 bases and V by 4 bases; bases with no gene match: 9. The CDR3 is CASSSISGSVPYEQYF. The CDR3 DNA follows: TGTGCCAGCAGTTCGATTAGCGGGAGTGTTCCCTACGAGCAGTACTTC.

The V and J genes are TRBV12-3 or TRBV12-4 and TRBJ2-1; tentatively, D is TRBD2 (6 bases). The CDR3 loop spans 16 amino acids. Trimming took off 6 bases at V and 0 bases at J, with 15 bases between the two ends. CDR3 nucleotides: TGTGCCAGCAGATCATTTCGCGGGGTCTCCTACAATGAGCAGTTCTTC. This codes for CASRSFRGVSYNEQFF.

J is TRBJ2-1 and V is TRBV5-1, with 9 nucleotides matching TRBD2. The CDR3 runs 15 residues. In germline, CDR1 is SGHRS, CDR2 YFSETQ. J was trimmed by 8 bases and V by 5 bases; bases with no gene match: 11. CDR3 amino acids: CASSPGLARGDEQFF. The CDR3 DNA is TGCGCCAGCAGTCCCGGACTAGCGAGGGGCGATGAGCAGTTCTTC.

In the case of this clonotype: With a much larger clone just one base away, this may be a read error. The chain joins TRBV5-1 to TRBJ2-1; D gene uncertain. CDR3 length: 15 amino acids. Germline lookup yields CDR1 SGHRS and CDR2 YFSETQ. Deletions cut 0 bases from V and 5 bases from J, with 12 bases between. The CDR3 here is CASSLVSRGDNEQFF. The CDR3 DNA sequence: TGCGCCAGCAGCTTGGTATCTAGAGGAGACAATGAGCAGTTCTTC.

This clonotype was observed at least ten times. CDR3 region: CASSPLGAGMDEQFF. CDR3 in DNA: TGTGCCAGCAGTCCACTGGGGGCCGGGATGGATGAGCAGTTCTTC. The rearrangement joins TRBV12-3 or TRBV12-4 to TRBJ2-1, with a weak D call TRBD1 (6 bases). The V and J ends lost 5 bases and 8 bases respectively, with 19 bases between them. The CDR3 loop spans 15 amino acids.

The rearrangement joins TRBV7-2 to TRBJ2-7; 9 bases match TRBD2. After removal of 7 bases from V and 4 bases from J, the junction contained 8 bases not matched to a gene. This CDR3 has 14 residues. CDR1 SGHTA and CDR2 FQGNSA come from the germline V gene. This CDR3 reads CASTLRSGGYEQYF. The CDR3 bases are TGTGCCAGCACTTTACGTAGCGGGGGTTACGAGCAGTACTTC.

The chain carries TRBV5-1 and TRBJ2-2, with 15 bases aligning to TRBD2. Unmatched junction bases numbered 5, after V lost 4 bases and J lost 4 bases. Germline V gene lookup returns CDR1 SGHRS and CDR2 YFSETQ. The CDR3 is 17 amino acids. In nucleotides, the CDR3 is TGCGCCAGCAGCCAGGGACTAGCGGGGGGTCTCACCGGGGAGCTGTTTTTT. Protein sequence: CASSQGLAGGLTGELFF. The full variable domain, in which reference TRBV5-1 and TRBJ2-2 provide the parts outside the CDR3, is KAGVTQTPRYLIKTRGQQVTLSCSPISGHRSVSWYQQTPGQGLQFLFEYFSETQRNKGNFPGRFSGRQFSNSRSEMNVSTLELGDSALYLCASSQGLAGGLTGELFFGEGSRLTVL.

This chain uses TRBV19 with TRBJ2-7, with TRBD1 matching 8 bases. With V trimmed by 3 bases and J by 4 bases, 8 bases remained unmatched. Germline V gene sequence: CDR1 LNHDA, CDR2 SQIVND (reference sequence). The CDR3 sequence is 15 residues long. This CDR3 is CASSITQGASYEQYF. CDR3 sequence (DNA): TGTGCCAGTAGTATTACTCAGGGGGCGTCTTACGAGCAGTACTTC.

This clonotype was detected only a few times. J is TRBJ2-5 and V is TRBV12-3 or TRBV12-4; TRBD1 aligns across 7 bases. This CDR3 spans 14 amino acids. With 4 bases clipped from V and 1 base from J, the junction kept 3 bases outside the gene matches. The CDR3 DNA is TGTGCCAGCAGTTCCTGGACAGGCCAAGAGACCCAGTACTTC. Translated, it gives CASSSWTGQETQYF.